The present T cell receptor beta chain was sequenced within a study of blood T cell repertoires in COVID-19. Study information: The analysed material was cDNA or gDNA that came from T cells, B-cell-depleted T cells, or PBMCs.

The germline V gene encodes CDR1 SGHNT and CDR2 YYREEE (reference sequence). This CDR3 region has 15 residues. Trimming removed 1 base from V and 5 bases from J, with 12 bases in between. In the original processing: Cell counts per sample came from amplifying reference gene primers. TCRdb keeps only in-frame clones here, not all; method: immunoSEQ multiplex PCR. The DNA was the basis for D and trimming; V, J and clone size are from that table. The sample yields just under 20,000 clones, approximately 84% seen once. The rearrangement links TRBV5-4 to TRBJ1-4, with a weak D call TRBD1 (6 bases). The clonotype originates from a human donor with active COVID-19. The donor label of this sample is uncertain. Material for sequencing was peripheral blood. CDR3 sequence reads: CASSLLGGGNEKLFF. CDR3 DNA: TGTGCCAGCAGCTTGTTAGGGGGGGGGAATGAAAAACTGTTTTTT.